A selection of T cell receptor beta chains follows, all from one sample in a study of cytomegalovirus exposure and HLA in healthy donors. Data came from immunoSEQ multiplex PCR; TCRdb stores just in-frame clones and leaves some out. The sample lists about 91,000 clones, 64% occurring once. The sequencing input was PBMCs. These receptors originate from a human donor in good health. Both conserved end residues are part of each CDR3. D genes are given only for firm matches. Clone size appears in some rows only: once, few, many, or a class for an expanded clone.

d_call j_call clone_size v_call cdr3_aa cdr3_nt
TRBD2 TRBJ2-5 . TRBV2 CASRTGTRSRETQYF TGTGCCAGCAGGACCGGGACTAGATCTCGAGAGACCCAGTACTTC
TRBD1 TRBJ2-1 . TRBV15 CATSPDRGRYNEQFF TGTGCCACCAGTCCGGACAGGGGGCGTTACAATGAGCAGTTCTTC
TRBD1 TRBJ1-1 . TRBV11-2 CASSLKLTGDRRNTEAFF TGTGCCAGCAGCTTAAAGTTGACGGGGGACAGGAGGAACACTGAAGCTTTCTTT
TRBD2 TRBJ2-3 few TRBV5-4 CASSLTLAGLTDTQYF TGTGCCAGCAGCTTGACCCTAGCGGGCCTCACAGATACGCAGTATTTT
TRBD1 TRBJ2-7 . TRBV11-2 CASSFDGTEIYEQYF TGTGCCAGCAGCTTCGACGGGACAGAGATCTACGAGCAGTACTTC
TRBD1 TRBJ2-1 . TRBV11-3 CASSFGTGKSSYNEQFF TGTGCCAGCAGCTTCGGGACAGGAAAGAGCTCCTACAATGAGCAGTTCTTC
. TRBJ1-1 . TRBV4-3 CASSQRDKYTEAFF TGCGCCAGCAGCCAAAGGGACAAATACACTGAAGCTTTCTTT
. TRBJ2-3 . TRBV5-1 CASSWRRGTGTDTQYF TGCGCCAGCAGCTGGCGCAGGGGGACTGGGACAGATACGCAGTATTTT
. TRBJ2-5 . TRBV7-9 CASSSGLETLQETQYF TGTGCCAGCAGCTCCGGACTGGAGACCCTTCAAGAGACCCAGTACTTC
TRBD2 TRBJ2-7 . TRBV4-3 CASSQGQRGRSYEQYF TGCGCCAGCAGCCAAGGGCAGCGGGGGCGATCCTACGAGCAGTACTTC
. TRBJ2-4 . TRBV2 CASSDAQGGKNIQYF TGTGCCAGCAGTGACGCTCAGGGGGGCAAAAACATTCAGTACTTC
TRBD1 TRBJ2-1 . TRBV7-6 CASSLEGQGGQFF TGTGCCAGCAGCTTAGAAGGACAGGGGGGGCAGTTCTTC
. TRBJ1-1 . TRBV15 CATSRDLALNTEAFF TGTGCCACCAGCAGAGATCTCGCGCTGAACACTGAAGCTTTCTTT
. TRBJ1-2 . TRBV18 CASSPRLGDNGYTF TGTGCCAGCTCACCACGTTTAGGGGATAACGGCTACACCTTC
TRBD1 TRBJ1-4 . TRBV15 CATSRAPGQGYEKLFF TGTGCCACCAGCAGAGCTCCGGGACAGGGCTATGAAAAACTGTTTTTT
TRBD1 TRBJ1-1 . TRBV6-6 CASSSPTGTLTEAFF TGTGCCAGCAGTTCCCCGACAGGGACCTTAACTGAAGCTTTCTTT
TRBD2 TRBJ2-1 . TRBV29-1 CSVVPSGDYNEQFF TGCAGCGTTGTCCCTAGCGGGGATTACAATGAGCAGTTCTTC
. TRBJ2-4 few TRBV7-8 CASSLAPAKNIQYF TGTGCCAGCAGCTTAGCCCCTGCCAAAAACATTCAGTACTTC
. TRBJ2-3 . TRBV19 CASRQGSADTQYF TGTGCCAGTAGGCAGGGTTCAGCAGATACGCAGTATTTT
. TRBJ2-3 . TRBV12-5 CASGPSVFGSADTQYF TGTGCTAGTGGTCCTTCCGTATTTGGCTCTGCAGATACGCAGTATTTT
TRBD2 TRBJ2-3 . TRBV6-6 CASRFSGDTDTQYF TGTGCCAGCAGGTTTAGCGGGGACACAGATACGCAGTATTTT
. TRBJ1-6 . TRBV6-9 CAKVPMGPPYNSPLHF TGTGCCAAAGTTCCAATGGGCCCTCCCTATAATTCACCCCTCCACTTT
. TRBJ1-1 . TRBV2 CASLLESGTEAFF TGTGCCAGCCTTCTAGAATCGGGCACTGAAGCTTTCTTT
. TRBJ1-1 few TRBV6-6 CASSRSTREAFF TGTGCCAGCAGCAGATCGACAAGAGAAGCTTTCTTT
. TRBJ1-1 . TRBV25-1 CASSQGLDTEAFF TGTGCCAGTAGTCAGGGCTTGGACACTGAAGCTTTCTTT
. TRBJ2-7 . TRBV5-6 CASSLDEGWTTGEQYF TGTGCCAGCAGCTTGGATGAGGGGTGGACTACGGGCGAGCAGTACTTC
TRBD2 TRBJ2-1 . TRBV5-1 CASRTSGNSYNEQFF TGCGCCAGCAGGACTAGCGGCAACTCCTACAATGAGCAGTTCTTC
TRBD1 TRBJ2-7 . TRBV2 CASTGDRLYEQYF TGTGCCAGCACCGGGGACAGACTCTACGAGCAGTACTTC
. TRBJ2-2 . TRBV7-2 CASSFSGDTGELFF TGTGCCAGCAGCTTTTCAGGGGACACCGGGGAGCTGTTTTTT
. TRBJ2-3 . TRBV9 CASSVGGVPDTQYF TGTGCCAGCAGCGTAGGCGGGGTCCCAGATACGCAGTATTTT
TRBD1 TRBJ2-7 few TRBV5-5 CASSSYFSGTGPTYEQYF TGTGCCAGCAGCTCCTATTTCTCCGGGACAGGGCCCACCTACGAGCAGTACTTC
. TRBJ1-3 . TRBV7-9 CASSLATPISSGNTIYF TGTGCCAGCAGCTTAGCTACACCAATAAGCTCTGGAAACACCATATATTTT
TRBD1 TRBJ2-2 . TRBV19 CASSSDRAPGELFF TGTGCCAGTAGTAGCGACAGGGCCCCCGGGGAGCTGTTTTTT
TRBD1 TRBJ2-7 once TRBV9 CASSAPTGATSREQYF TGTGCCAGCAGCGCCCCCACAGGGGCGACATCGCGAGAGCAGTACTTC
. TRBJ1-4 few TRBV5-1 CASSGEPNEKLFF TGCGCCAGCAGCGGAGAACCTAATGAAAAACTGTTTTTT
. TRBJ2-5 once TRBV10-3 CAISEQEETQYF TGTGCCATCAGTGAACAGGAAGAGACCCAGTACTTC
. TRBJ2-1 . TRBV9 CASSVVPGSYNEQFF TGTGCCAGCAGCGTAGTTCCGGGGTCCTACAATGAGCAGTTCTTC
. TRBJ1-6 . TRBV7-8 CASSLLAGNGGSTIHF TGTGCCAGCAGCTTATTAGCGGGGAACGGAGGATCCACTATCCACTTT
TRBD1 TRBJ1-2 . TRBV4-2 CASSQEGPGGNYGYTF TGTGCCAGCAGCCAAGAAGGTCCAGGGGGGAACTATGGCTACACCTTC
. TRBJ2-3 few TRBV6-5 CASSPGRGPTDTQYF TGTGCCAGCAGTCCAGGACGGGGTCCCACAGATACGCAGTATTTT
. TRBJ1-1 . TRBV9 CASSVRQDYTEAFF TGTGCCAGCAGCGTCCGACAGGATTACACTGAAGCTTTCTTT
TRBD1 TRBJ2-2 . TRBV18 CASSRPGQGATGELFF TGTGCCAGCTCACGCCCGGGACAGGGGGCAACCGGGGAGCTGTTTTTT
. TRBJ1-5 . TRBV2 CASSVWGDSNQPQHF TGTGCCAGCAGTGTCTGGGGGGATAGCAATCAGCCCCAGCATTTT
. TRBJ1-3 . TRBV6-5 CASTRSSKGNTIYF TGTGCCAGCACCCGATCGAGCAAAGGAAACACCATATATTTT
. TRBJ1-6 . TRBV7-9 CASSLNMADNSPLHF TGTGCCAGCAGCTTAAATATGGCAGATAATTCACCCCTCCACTTT
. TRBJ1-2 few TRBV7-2 CASSLELGGIGFGYGYTF TGTGCCAGCAGCTTAGAGCTTGGAGGGATTGGGTTCGGCTATGGCTACACCTTC
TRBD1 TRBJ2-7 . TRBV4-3 CASSQGQGAYEQYF TGCGCCAGCAGCCAAGGACAGGGCGCCTACGAGCAGTACTTC
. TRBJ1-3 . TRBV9 CASSVVEGAGNTIYF TGTGCCAGCAGCGTAGTAGAGGGGGCTGGAAACACCATATATTTT
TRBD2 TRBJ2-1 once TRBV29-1 CSVAPSGGSYNEQFF TGCAGCGTGGCGCCTAGCGGCGGATCCTACAATGAGCAGTTCTTC
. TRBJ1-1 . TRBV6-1 CASSESRGSTEAFF TGTGCCAGCAGTGAAAGTCGGGGGAGCACTGAAGCTTTCTTT
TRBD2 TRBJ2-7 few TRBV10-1 CASSQGLAFWGYEQYF TGCGCCAGCAGCCAAGGACTAGCCTTTTGGGGCTACGAGCAGTACTTC
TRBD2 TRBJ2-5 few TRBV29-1 CSGTWAGGIQETQYF TGCAGCGGGACCTGGGCGGGGGGGATACAAGAGACCCAGTACTTC
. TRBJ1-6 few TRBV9 CASSVGASFNSPLHF TGTGCCAGCAGCGTAGGGGCCAGTTTTAATTCACCCCTCCACTTT